This T cell receptor beta chain was sequenced for a study of blood T cell repertoires in COVID-19. Per germline, CDR1 SNHLY and CDR2 FYNNEI. Trimming at V came to 5 bases and at J to 7 bases, leaving 7 bases not matched to a gene. This CDR3 has 14 amino acids. Data came from immunoSEQ multiplex PCR; TCRdb stores just in-frame clones and leaves some out. The profile shows hundreds of thousands of clones, roughly 85% of them singletons. The receptor was isolated from a man aged 35-49 years who had been exposed to COVID-19. Specimen: PBMCs or T cells enriched from blood (not recorded which). This sequence joins TRBV2 and TRBJ1-5, with 8 bases aligning to TRBD1. CDR3 residues: CASSSGQGRQPQHF. CDR3 nucleotide sequence: TGTGCCAGCAGTTCCGGACAGGGACGGCAGCCCCAGCATTTT.